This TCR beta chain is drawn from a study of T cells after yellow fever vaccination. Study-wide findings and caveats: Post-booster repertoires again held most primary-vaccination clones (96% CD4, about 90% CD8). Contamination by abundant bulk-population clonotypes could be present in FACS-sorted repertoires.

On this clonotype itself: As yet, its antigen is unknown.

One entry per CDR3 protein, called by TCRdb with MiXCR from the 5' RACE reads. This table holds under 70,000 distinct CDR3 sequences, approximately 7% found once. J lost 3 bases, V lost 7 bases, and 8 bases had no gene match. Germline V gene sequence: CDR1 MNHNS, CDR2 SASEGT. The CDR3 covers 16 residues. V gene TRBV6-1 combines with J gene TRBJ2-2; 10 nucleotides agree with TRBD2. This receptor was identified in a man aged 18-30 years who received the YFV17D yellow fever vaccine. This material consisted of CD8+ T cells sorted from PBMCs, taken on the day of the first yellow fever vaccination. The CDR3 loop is CASNTAGGPYTGELFF. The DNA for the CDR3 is TGTGCCAGCAACACAGCGGGGGGGCCGTACACCGGGGAGCTGTTTTTT.